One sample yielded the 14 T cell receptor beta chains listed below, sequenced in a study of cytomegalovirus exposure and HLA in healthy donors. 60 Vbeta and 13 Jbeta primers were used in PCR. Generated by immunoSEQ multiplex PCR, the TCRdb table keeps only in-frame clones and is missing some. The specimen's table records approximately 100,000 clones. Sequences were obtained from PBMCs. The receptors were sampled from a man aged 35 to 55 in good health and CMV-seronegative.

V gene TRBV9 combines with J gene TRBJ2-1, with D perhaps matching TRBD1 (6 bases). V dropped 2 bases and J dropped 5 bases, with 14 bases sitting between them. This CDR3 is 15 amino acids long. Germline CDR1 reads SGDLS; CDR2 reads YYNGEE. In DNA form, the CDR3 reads TGTGCCAGCAGCGTCGACTCCGGGACACACAATGAGCAGTTCTTC. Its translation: CASSVDSGTHNEQFF.

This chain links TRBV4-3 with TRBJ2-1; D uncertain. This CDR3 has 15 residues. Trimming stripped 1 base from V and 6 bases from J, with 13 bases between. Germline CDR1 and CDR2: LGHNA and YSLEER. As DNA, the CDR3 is TGCGCCAGCAGCCAAGCTGCATTTAAGAGCAATGAGCAGTTCTTC. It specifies CASSQAAFKSNEQFF.

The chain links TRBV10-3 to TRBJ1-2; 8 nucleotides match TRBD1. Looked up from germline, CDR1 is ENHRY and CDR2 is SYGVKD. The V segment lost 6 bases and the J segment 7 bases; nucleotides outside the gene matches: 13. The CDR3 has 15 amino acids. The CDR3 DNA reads TGTGCCATCAGCCTCGGACAGGGATATTGGTTTGGCTACACCTTC. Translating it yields CAISLGQGYWFGYTF.

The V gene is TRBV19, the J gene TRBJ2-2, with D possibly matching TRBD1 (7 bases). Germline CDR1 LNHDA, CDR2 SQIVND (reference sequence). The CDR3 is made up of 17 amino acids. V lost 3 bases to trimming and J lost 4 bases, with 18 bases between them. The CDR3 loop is CASSIRSRGRRTGELFF. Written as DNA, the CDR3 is TGTGCCAGTAGTATCAGGTCCAGGGGGAGGCGCACCGGGGAGCTGTTTTTT.

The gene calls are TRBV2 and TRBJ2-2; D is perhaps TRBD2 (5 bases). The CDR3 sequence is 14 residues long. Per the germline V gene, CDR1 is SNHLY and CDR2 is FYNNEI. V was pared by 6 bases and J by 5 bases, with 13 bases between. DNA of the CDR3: TGTGCCAGCAGGGACTCGTTATCGACCGGGGAGCTGTTTTTT. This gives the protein CASRDSLSTGELFF.

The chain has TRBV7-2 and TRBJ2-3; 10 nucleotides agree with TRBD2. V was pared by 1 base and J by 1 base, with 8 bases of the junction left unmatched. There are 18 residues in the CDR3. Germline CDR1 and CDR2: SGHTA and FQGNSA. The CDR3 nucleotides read TGTGCCAGCAGCTTAGTCGCCCTAGCGGGAGCCCGCACAGATACGCAGTATTTT. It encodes CASSLVALAGARTDTQYF.

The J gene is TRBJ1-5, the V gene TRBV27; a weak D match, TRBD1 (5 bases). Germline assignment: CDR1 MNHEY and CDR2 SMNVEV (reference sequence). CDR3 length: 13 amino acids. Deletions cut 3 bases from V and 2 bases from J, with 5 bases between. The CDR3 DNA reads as TGTGCCAGCAGTTTCAGGGGCAATCAGCCCCAGCATTTT. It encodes CASSFRGNQPQHF.

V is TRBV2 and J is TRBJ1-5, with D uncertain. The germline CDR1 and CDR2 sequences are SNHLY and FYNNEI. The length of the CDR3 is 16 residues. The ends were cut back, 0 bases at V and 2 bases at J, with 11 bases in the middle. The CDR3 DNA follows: TGTGCCAGCAGTGAAGCGGTCATGAGGGGCAATCAGCCCCAGCATTTT. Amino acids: CASSEAVMRGNQPQHF. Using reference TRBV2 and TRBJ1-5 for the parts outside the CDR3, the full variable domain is EPEVTQTPSHQVTQMGQEVILRCVPISNHLYFYWYRQILGQKVEFLVSFYNNEISEKSEIFDDQFSVERPDGSNFTLKIRSTKLEDSAMYFCASSEAVMRGNQPQHFGDGTRLSIL.

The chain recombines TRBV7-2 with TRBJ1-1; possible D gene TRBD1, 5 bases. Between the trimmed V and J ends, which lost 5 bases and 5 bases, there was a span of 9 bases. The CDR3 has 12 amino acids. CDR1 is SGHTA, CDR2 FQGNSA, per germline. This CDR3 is CASSLQVTEAFF. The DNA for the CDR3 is TGTGCCAGCAGCCTACAGGTAACTGAAGCTTTCTTT.

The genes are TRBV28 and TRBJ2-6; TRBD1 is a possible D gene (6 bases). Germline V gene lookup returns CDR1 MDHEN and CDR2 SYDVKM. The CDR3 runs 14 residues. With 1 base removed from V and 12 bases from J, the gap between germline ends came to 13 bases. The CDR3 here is CASSLFPGTFVLTF. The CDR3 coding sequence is TGTGCCAGCAGTTTATTCCCCGGGACATTCGTCCTGACTTTC.

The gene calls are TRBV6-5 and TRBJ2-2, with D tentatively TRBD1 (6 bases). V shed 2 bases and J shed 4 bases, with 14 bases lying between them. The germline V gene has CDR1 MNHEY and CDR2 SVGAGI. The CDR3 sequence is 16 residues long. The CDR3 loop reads CASSYITTGSTGELFF. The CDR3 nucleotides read TGTGCCAGCAGTTACATTACAACAGGGAGCACCGGGGAGCTGTTTTTT.

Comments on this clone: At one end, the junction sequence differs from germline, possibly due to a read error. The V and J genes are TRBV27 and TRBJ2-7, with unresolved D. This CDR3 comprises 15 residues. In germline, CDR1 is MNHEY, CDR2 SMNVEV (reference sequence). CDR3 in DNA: TGTGCCAGCGGCCTCCAAGGAACTCTAAACTACGAGCAGTGCTTC. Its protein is CASGLQGTLNYEQCF.

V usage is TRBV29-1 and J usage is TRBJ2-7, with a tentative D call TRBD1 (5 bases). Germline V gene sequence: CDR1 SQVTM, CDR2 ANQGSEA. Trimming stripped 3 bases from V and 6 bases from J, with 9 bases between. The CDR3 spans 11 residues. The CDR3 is CSVDRGGEQYF. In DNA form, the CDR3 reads TGCAGCGTTGATAGGGGCGGCGAGCAGTACTTC.

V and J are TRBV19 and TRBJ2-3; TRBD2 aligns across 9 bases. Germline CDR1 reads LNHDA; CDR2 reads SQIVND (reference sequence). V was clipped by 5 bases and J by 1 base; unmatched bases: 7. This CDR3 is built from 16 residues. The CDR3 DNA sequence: TGTGCCAGTAGTTATCAGAGACTAGCGGGCACAGATACGCAGTATTTT. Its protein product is CASSYQRLAGTDTQYF.